This T cell receptor beta chain was sequenced for a study of blood T cell repertoires in COVID-19. Study as a whole: Acute and convalescent COVID-19 samples came from the United States, Italy and Spain.

Study processing details: Amplified reference gene primers provided the basis for estimating nucleated cell counts. Assay used: immunoSEQ multiplex PCR; TCRdb lists only in-frame clones, some missing. The V and J calls and clone size come from that table; D and trimming were worked out from the DNA. The sample shows 150,000 or so clones, around 78% of them seen only once. This receptor was taken from a man older than 75 with acute or convalescent COVID-19. Sequencing was carried out using peripheral blood.

The CDR3: CASSLARNEQFF. The CDR3 bases are TGTGCCAGCAGCTTAGCGAGGAATGAGCAGTTCTTC. V and J are TRBV7-2 and TRBJ2-1; D ambiguous. CDR1 is SGHTA and CDR2 is FQGNSA in the germline V gene. The CDR3 runs to 12 residues. Trimming pared 0 bases from V and 7 bases from J, leaving 4 bases between.